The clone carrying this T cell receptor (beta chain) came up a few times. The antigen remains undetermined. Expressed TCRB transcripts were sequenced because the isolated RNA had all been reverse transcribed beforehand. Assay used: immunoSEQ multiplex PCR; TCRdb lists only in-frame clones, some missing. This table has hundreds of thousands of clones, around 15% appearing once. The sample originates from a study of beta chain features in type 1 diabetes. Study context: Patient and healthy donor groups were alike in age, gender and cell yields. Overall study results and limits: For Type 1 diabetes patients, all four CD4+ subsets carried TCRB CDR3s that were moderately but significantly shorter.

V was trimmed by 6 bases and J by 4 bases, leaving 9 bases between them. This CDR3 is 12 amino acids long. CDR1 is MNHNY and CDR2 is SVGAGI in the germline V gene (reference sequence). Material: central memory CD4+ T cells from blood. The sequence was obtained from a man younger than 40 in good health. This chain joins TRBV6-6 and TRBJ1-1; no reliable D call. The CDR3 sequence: CASSSLTTEAFF. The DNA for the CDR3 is TGTGCCAGCAGCTCATTAACCACTGAAGCTTTCTTT.